The 16 T cell receptor beta chains listed next were all sequenced from one sample in a study of T cells in Graves' hyperthyroidism and ophthalmopathy. Amplified TCR beta CDR3 regions derived from RNA transcripts. An initial round of RT-PCR targeting the TCR CDR3 relied on the HTBI primer set. TCRdb re-called the multiplex PCR reads through MiXCR, storing one row per CDR3 protein. The sample consists of under 300,000 distinct CDR3 sequences, 14% to 15% of them appearing once. Sequenced material: blood. The receptors derive from a woman between 40 and 50 years old with Graves' hyperthyroidism that later progressed to Graves' ophthalmopathy.

This clonotype was seen at least ten times. This chain joins TRBV2 and TRBJ2-1; 11 bases align to TRBD1. CDR3 length: 13 residues. Germline lookup yields CDR1 SNHLY and CDR2 FYNNEI. Trimming removed 6 bases from V and 8 bases from J; junction bases left unmatched: 3. CDR3: CASRDRGLDEQFF. The CDR3 nucleotides are TGTGCCAGCAGGGACAGGGGGCTCGATGAGCAGTTCTTC.

The chain is built from TRBV6-1 and TRBJ2-1; 7 nucleotides align to TRBD2. The CDR3 loop spans 17 amino acids. The V and J ends lost 4 bases and 5 bases, in that order; junction bases with no gene match: 14. The V gene's germline CDR1 is MNHNS and CDR2 SASEGT. This CDR3 reads CASSGSPPSGNNNEQFF. The CDR3 DNA sequence: TGTGCCAGCAGTGGCTCCCCACCGAGCGGGAATAACAATGAGCAGTTCTTC.

This clonotype was seen many times. The chain links TRBV20-1 to TRBJ2-7; D is perhaps TRBD1 or TRBD2 (5 bases each). V dropped 3 bases and J dropped 4 bases, with 13 bases sitting between them. Germline V gene lookup returns CDR1 DFQATT and CDR2 SNEGSKA (reference sequence). The CDR3 is 13 amino acids. CDR3 amino acids: CSARGDLVYEQYF. The CDR3 DNA reads as TGCAGTGCTAGGGGGGACCTTGTTTACGAGCAGTACTTC.

This clonotype was seen many times. The genes are TRBV5-1 and TRBJ1-5; the D is unclear. The CDR3 loop spans 18 amino acids. Deletions cut 0 bases from V and 3 bases from J, with 19 bases between. CDR1 is SGHRS and CDR2 is YFSETQ in the germline V gene. The CDR3 coding sequence is TGCGCCAGCAGCTTGGTAATACAGCACCCGATCCTCAATCAGCCCCAGCATTTT. This codes for CASSLVIQHPILNQPQHF. The variable domain in full, completed from reference TRBV5-1 and TRBJ1-5, reads KAGVTQTPRYLIKTRGQQVTLSCSPISGHRSVSWYQQTPGQGLQFLFEYFSETQRNKGNFPGRFSGRQFSNSRSEMNVSTLELGDSALYLCASSLVIQHPILNQPQHFGDGTRLSIL.

This clonotype was recorded at least ten times. The rearrangement uses TRBV20-1 and TRBJ1-5; D unresolved. The CDR3 consists of 16 residues. Germline loops: CDR1 DFQATT, CDR2 SNEGSKA (reference sequence). The ends were cut back, 0 bases at V and 0 bases at J, with 12 bases in the middle. The CDR3: CSARDLPGISNQPQHF. The CDR3 nucleotides read TGCAGTGCTAGAGATCTCCCAGGAATTAGCAATCAGCCCCAGCATTTT.

This clonotype was seen more than once but under ten times. CDR3 bases: TGCAGTGCGAACCCCGTTAGATACAATGAGCAGTTCTTC. Amino acids: CSANPVRYNEQFF. The chain couples TRBV20-1 to TRBJ2-1, with D unresolved. Germline CDR1 DFQATT, CDR2 SNEGSKA (reference sequence). The CDR3 sequence is 13 residues long. Trimming took 6 bases from V and 4 from J, leaving 13 bases between them.

This clonotype was seen more than once but under ten times. The chain joins TRBV19 to TRBJ2-1, with 9 bases aligning to TRBD2. The V gene end was trimmed by 3 bases and the J gene end by 9 bases; junction bases not matched to a gene: 12. The CDR3 has 16 residues. The germline V gene encodes CDR1 LNHDA and CDR2 SQIVND (reference sequence). The CDR3 DNA is TGTGCCAGTAGTATGTTCACTAGCGGGCCGTGGAGTGAGCAGTTCTTC. It specifies CASSMFTSGPWSEQFF.

V usage is TRBV5-1 and J usage is TRBJ1-3, with a tentative D call TRBD1 (6 bases). Germline CDR1 is SGHRS and CDR2 is YFSETQ. CDR3 length: 16 residues. V was shortened by 3 bases and J by 4 bases, with 17 bases between the two germline ends. Here the CDR3 reads CASSSGGQGLGNTIYF. The CDR3 DNA is TGCGCCAGCAGCTCGGGGGGGCAGGGGCTCGGAAACACCATATATTTT.

There are many counts of this clonotype. This chain uses TRBV7-9 with TRBJ2-4; tentative D call: TRBD1 (5 bases). V was clipped by 5 bases and J by 0 bases, with 14 bases between them. Germline V gene data show CDR1 as SEHNR and CDR2 as FQNEAQ (reference sequence). The CDR3 sequence is 16 residues long. The chain's CDR3 is CASSPGHLLAKNIQYF. In DNA form, the CDR3 reads TGTGCCAGCAGCCCAGGACACCTTCTAGCCAAAAACATTCAGTACTTC.

Of note for this clonotype: Since a much larger clone is just one base distant, this may be a read error. The rearrangement joins TRBV5-1 to TRBJ2-7; 10 bases fit TRBD2. The CDR3 spans 17 residues. The V gene end was trimmed by 4 bases and the J gene end by 6 bases; junction bases not matched to a gene: 16. Germline CDR1 is SGHRS and CDR2 is YFSETQ. The DNA of the CDR3 is TGCGCCAGCAGCCGCCTCCCGGCTAGCGGGAGCGGCTCCGAGCAGTACTTC. Translating gives CASSRLPASGSGSEQYF.

In its sample, this clonotype was seen many times. This chain uses TRBV20-1 with TRBJ2-1, with TRBD2 matching 7 bases. The CDR3 runs 15 residues. Germline V gene sequence: CDR1 DFQATT, CDR2 SNEGSKA (reference sequence). Germline trimming cut 0 bases from V and 8 bases from J; bases unmatched to any gene: 10. The CDR3 DNA reads TGCAGTGCTAGAGATCCCAGCGGGATAGGAGATGAGCAGTTCTTC. It specifies CSARDPSGIGDEQFF.

As for this clonotype: A much larger clone is a single base away; this may be a read error. V gene TRBV11-2 combines with J gene TRBJ2-6; D gene unclear. Trimming stripped 6 bases from V and 0 bases from J, with 3 bases between. This CDR3 region has 13 residues. Germline V lookup: CDR1 SGHAT, CDR2 FQNNGV. CDR3 in DNA: TGTGCCAGCAGTGACTCTGGGGCCAACGTCCTGACTTTC. Translated, it gives CASSDSGANVLTF.

This clonotype was counted at least ten times. The chain couples TRBV11-2 to TRBJ1-6, with a weak D call TRBD1 (5 bases). V dropped 6 bases and J dropped 4 bases, with 19 bases sitting between them. The CDR3 is 17 amino acids. From germline, CDR1 is SGHAT and CDR2 FQNNGV. Here the CDR3 DNA reads TGTGCCAGCAGTCCCCTTCCATGGGACGGATATAATTCACCCCTCCACTTT. Translation gives CASSPLPWDGYNSPLHF.

Ten or more counts support this clonotype. The chain is built from TRBV7-6 and TRBJ2-1; D remains ambiguous. The CDR3 spans 15 residues. Germline loops: CDR1 SGHVS, CDR2 FNYEAQ. V was trimmed by 5 bases and J by 0 bases, leaving 11 bases between them. Written as DNA, the CDR3 is TGTGCCAGCAGCCGGGCCTATAGCTCCTACAATGAGCAGTTCTTC. Translation gives CASSRAYSSYNEQFF.

This clonotype was recorded many times. The rearrangement joins TRBV5-1 to TRBJ1-1, with D perhaps TRBD1 (6 bases). The V gene lost 4 bases and the J gene lost 5 bases, with 18 bases spanning the gap. This CDR3 has 15 amino acids. Germline CDR1 SGHRS, CDR2 YFSETQ. CDR3 DNA: TGCGCCAGCAGCGCCTCTATTACAGGGCGGACTGAAGCTTTCTTT. Translated: CASSASITGRTEAFF.

The table lists this clonotype with a few counts. V and J are TRBV30 and TRBJ1-3; D remains ambiguous. Trimming stripped 5 bases from V and 5 bases from J, with 16 bases between. The CDR3 totals 14 residues. Germline V gene data show CDR1 as GTSNPN and CDR2 as SVGIG (reference sequence). The DNA of the CDR3 is TGTGCCTGGTCGTACAGCCAGGCCCGAAACACCATATATTTT. It yields the protein CAWSYSQARNTIYF.